This T cell receptor (beta chain) appears in the sequencing data of a study of shared clonotypes between healthy human individuals. Regarding the study as a whole: Despite large depth, rarefaction showed incomplete sorted-subset sequencing.

Regarding this clone: Antigen specificity is unknown.

Sequencing was performed with immunoSEQ multiplex PCR; in TCRdb, only in-frame clones are kept and a portion is missing. The data hold 1,500,000 or so clones, with roughly 97% observed a single time. V was clipped by 2 bases and J by 5 bases, with 25 bases between them. This CDR3 spans 18 amino acids. Germline V CDR1 and CDR2: KGHSH, LQKENI. The source is a man aged 25-45 years in good health. The V and J genes are TRBV18 and TRBJ2-7; tentatively, D is TRBD1 (5 bases). Sequenced: naive CD4+ T cells sorted from blood. The subset was: CD45RA+ positively selected. CDR3 protein: CASSPRGATGSWSNEQYF. The CDR3, as DNA: TGTGCCAGCTCACCAAGGGGCGCCACGGGTTCGTGGTCTAACGAGCAGTACTTC.